This TCR beta chain was captured in a study of cytomegalovirus exposure and HLA in healthy donors. Trimming removed 5 bases from V and 1 base from J, with 15 bases in between. There are 17 residues in the CDR3. CDR1 is SGHVS and CDR2 is FNYEAQ in the germline V gene. Data came from immunoSEQ multiplex PCR; TCRdb stores just in-frame clones and leaves some out. The data contain around 400,000 clones, just over 85% of them singletons. Sequencing input: PBMCs. The receptor comes from a woman between 18 and 29 years old in good health and CMV-seronegative. This sequence joins TRBV7-6 and TRBJ2-6, with D possibly matching TRBD2 (6 bases). The CDR3 DNA sequence: TGTGCCAGCAGCAGACCCCGGGCGGGATCTGGGGCCAACGTCCTGACTTTC. This sequence encodes CASSRPRAGSGANVLTF.